The rows below give T cell receptor beta chains drawn from one sample of a study of blood T cell repertoires in COVID-19. The method was immunoSEQ multiplex PCR; TCRdb's version includes in-frame clones alone and lacks a portion of them. The sample gives approximately 54,000 clones, 85% to 95% of which show up once; 3.9% is in the top ten. The sample comprised peripheral blood. All receptors come from a man aged 50-60 years with acute or convalescent COVID-19. Both conserved end residues are part of each CDR3. The D gene is left open where the match is weak. A row's size may be missing; if present it is once, few, many or a size class.

abundance: NA; j_gene: TRBJ2-5; v_gene: TRBV5-6; d_gene: TRBD2; CDR3aa: CASSLGTSGRETQYF; CDR3nt: TGTGCCAGCAGCTTGGGGACTAGCGGGAGAGAGACCCAGTACTTC
abundance: NA; j_gene: TRBJ2-2; v_gene: TRBV5-1; d_gene: NA; CDR3aa: CASSFRSGAGELFF; CDR3nt: TGCGCCAGCAGCTTCAGGTCAGGGGCCGGGGAGCTGTTTTTT
abundance: once; j_gene: TRBJ1-1; v_gene: TRBV4-2; d_gene: NA; CDR3aa: CASSSGGDGTEAFF; CDR3nt: TGTGCCAGCAGCTCTGGGGGCGATGGCACTGAAGCTTTCTTT
abundance: NA; j_gene: TRBJ2-2; v_gene: TRBV5-1; d_gene: TRBD2; CDR3aa: CASSLGASGSRGELFF; CDR3nt: TGCGCCAGCAGCTTGGGGGCTAGCGGGAGTCGAGGGGAGCTGTTTTTT
abundance: NA; j_gene: TRBJ2-7; v_gene: TRBV24-1; d_gene: NA; CDR3aa: CATSRGGTYEQYF; CDR3nt: TGTGCCACCAGTCGTGGAGGAACCTACGAGCAGTACTTC
abundance: NA; j_gene: TRBJ1-3; v_gene: TRBV9; d_gene: TRBD1; CDR3aa: CASSVASGGDTIYF; CDR3nt: TGTGCCAGCAGCGTAGCTTCAGGGGGAGACACCATATATTTT
abundance: NA; j_gene: TRBJ2-7; v_gene: TRBV7-2; d_gene: TRBD2; CDR3aa: CASSPRGGGKFQYF; CDR3nt: TGTGCCAGCAGCCCTCGGGGGGGCGGGAAATTTCAGTACTTC
abundance: few; j_gene: TRBJ1-4; v_gene: TRBV5-1; d_gene: NA; CDR3aa: CASSPLIGVPGEKLFF; CDR3nt: TGCGCCAGCAGCCCGCTTATCGGGGTTCCTGGTGAAAAACTGTTTTTT
abundance: NA; j_gene: TRBJ1-5; v_gene: TRBV19; d_gene: NA; CDR3aa: CASSIRTQNQPQHF; CDR3nt: TGTGCCAGTAGTATACGGACACAAAATCAGCCCCAGCATTTT
abundance: NA; j_gene: TRBJ2-7; v_gene: TRBV7-2; d_gene: NA; CDR3aa: CASSLSRGKPQYF; CDR3nt: TGTGCCAGCAGCTTATCCAGAGGGAAACCTCAGTACTTC
abundance: once; j_gene: TRBJ2-7; v_gene: TRBV19; d_gene: TRBD1; CDR3aa: CASKGTADSYEQYF; CDR3nt: TGTGCCAGTAAAGGGACAGCGGACTCCTACGAGCAGTACTTC
abundance: NA; j_gene: TRBJ1-2; v_gene: TRBV4-1; d_gene: NA; CDR3aa: CASSQARGDYGYTF; CDR3nt: TGCGCCAGCAGCCAAGCTAGGGGCGACTATGGCTACACCTTC
abundance: NA; j_gene: TRBJ1-1; v_gene: TRBV29-1; d_gene: NA; CDR3aa: CSVAYRASTEAFF; CDR3nt: TGCAGCGTTGCCTACAGGGCCAGCACTGAAGCTTTCTTT
abundance: NA; j_gene: TRBJ1-5; v_gene: TRBV18; d_gene: TRBD1; CDR3aa: CASSETGGQPQHF; CDR3nt: TGTGCCAGCTCAGAAACAGGGGGTCAGCCCCAGCATTTT
abundance: NA; j_gene: TRBJ1-4; v_gene: TRBV7-9; d_gene: TRBD1; CDR3aa: CASSSRTGWEGEKLFF; CDR3nt: TGTGCCAGCAGCTCCCGGACAGGGTGGGAAGGAGAAAAACTGTTTTTT
abundance: NA; j_gene: TRBJ2-7; v_gene: TRBV5-6; d_gene: TRBD1; CDR3aa: CASSPGTGQDEQYF; CDR3nt: TGTGCCAGCAGCCCGGGGACAGGGCAGGACGAGCAGTACTTC
abundance: NA; j_gene: TRBJ2-3; v_gene: TRBV5-1; d_gene: NA; CDR3aa: CASSWGEQSTDTQYF; CDR3nt: TGCGCCAGCAGCTGGGGGGAGCAAAGCACAGATACGCAGTATTTT
abundance: NA; j_gene: TRBJ2-3; v_gene: TRBV7-2; d_gene: NA; CDR3aa: CASSSRVDTQYF; CDR3nt: TGTGCCAGCAGCTCGAGGGTAGATACGCAGTATTTT
abundance: NA; j_gene: TRBJ1-3; v_gene: TRBV6-1; d_gene: NA; CDR3aa: CASSEQLISRSGGSGNTIYF; CDR3nt: TGTGCCAGCAGTGAACAATTGATATCCCGCTCGGGGGGCTCTGGAAACACCATATATTTT
abundance: NA; j_gene: TRBJ1-5; v_gene: TRBV9; d_gene: NA; CDR3aa: CASSVNSNQPQHF; CDR3nt: TGTGCCAGCAGCGTCAATAGCAATCAGCCCCAGCATTTT
abundance: NA; j_gene: TRBJ2-2; v_gene: TRBV7-9; d_gene: TRBD2; CDR3aa: CASSTRTSGENTGELFF; CDR3nt: TGTGCCAGCAGCACTCGGACTAGCGGAGAAAACACCGGGGAGCTGTTTTTT
abundance: NA; j_gene: TRBJ1-5; v_gene: TRBV6-4; d_gene: NA; CDR3aa: CASSEELFLPQHF; CDR3nt: TGTGCCAGCAGTGAAGAACTTTTTCTGCCCCAGCATTTT
abundance: NA; j_gene: TRBJ2-5; v_gene: TRBV5-6; d_gene: NA; CDR3aa: CASSLVGRDQETQYF; CDR3nt: TGTGCCAGCAGCTTGGTAGGCAGGGACCAAGAGACCCAGTACTTC
abundance: once; j_gene: TRBJ2-4; v_gene: TRBV19; d_gene: NA; CDR3aa: CASSIRSSAALAKNIQYF; CDR3nt: TGTGCCAGTAGTATCCGCAGTTCGGCGGCGCTAGCCAAAAACATTCAGTACTTC
abundance: NA; j_gene: TRBJ2-6; v_gene: TRBV19; d_gene: TRBD1; CDR3aa: CASSMATGTGSGANVLTF; CDR3nt: TGTGCCAGTAGTATGGCGACCGGGACAGGGTCTGGGGCCAACGTCCTGACTTTC
abundance: NA; j_gene: TRBJ2-6; v_gene: TRBV5-4; d_gene: NA; CDR3aa: CASSLNTGPSSGANVLTF; CDR3nt: TGTGCCAGCAGCTTGAACACAGGCCCCTCTTCTGGGGCCAACGTCCTGACTTTC
abundance: NA; j_gene: TRBJ2-5; v_gene: TRBV18; d_gene: TRBD1; CDR3aa: CASSPRDRGPETQYF; CDR3nt: TGTGCCAGCTCACCACGGGACAGGGGGCCAGAGACCCAGTACTTC
abundance: NA; j_gene: TRBJ1-2; v_gene: TRBV7-9; d_gene: NA; CDR3aa: CASSSDRTPGYTF; CDR3nt: TGTGCCAGCAGCTCTGACAGGACCCCTGGCTACACCTTC
abundance: once; j_gene: TRBJ1-4; v_gene: TRBV11-3; d_gene: TRBD1; CDR3aa: CASSTRTGVREKLFF; CDR3nt: TGTGCCAGCAGCACCCGGACAGGGGTGCGGGAAAAACTGTTTTTT
abundance: NA; j_gene: TRBJ2-6; v_gene: TRBV11-2; d_gene: NA; CDR3aa: CASRRAAGANVLTF; CDR3nt: TGTGCCAGCAGGAGGGCAGCTGGGGCCAACGTCCTGACTTTC
abundance: NA; j_gene: TRBJ2-1; v_gene: TRBV12-5; d_gene: TRBD2; CDR3aa: CASGPPGLAENEQFF; CDR3nt: TGTGCTAGTGGACCTCCGGGACTAGCGGAAAATGAGCAGTTCTTC
abundance: NA; j_gene: TRBJ2-7; v_gene: TRBV3-1/TRBV3-2; d_gene: NA; CDR3aa: CASSQDSRDEQYF; CDR3nt: TGTGCCAGCAGCCAAGATTCACGGGACGAGCAGTACTTC
abundance: once; j_gene: TRBJ2-3; v_gene: TRBV5-6; d_gene: NA; CDR3aa: CASSFAPTPTDTQYF; CDR3nt: TGTGCCAGCAGCTTCGCCCCGACTCCCACAGATACGCAGTATTTT
abundance: NA; j_gene: TRBJ1-3; v_gene: TRBV2; d_gene: NA; CDR3aa: CASSVAQVRNTIYF; CDR3nt: TGTGCCAGCAGTGTGGCCCAGGTTCGAAACACCATATATTTT
abundance: NA; j_gene: TRBJ2-7; v_gene: TRBV18; d_gene: NA; CDR3aa: CASSRRLADSSYEQYF; CDR3nt: TGTGCCAGCTCACGGAGGCTAGCGGACAGCTCCTACGAGCAGTACTTC
abundance: once; j_gene: TRBJ2-7; v_gene: TRBV28; d_gene: TRBD1; CDR3aa: CASSPGEDRAGEQYF; CDR3nt: TGTGCCAGCAGTCCAGGAGAGGACAGGGCAGGTGAGCAGTACTTC
abundance: NA; j_gene: TRBJ2-1; v_gene: TRBV9; d_gene: NA; CDR3aa: CASSVALGRGVDEQFF; CDR3nt: TGTGCCAGCAGCGTAGCTCTAGGTCGAGGTGTGGATGAGCAGTTCTTC
abundance: NA; j_gene: TRBJ2-7; v_gene: TRBV5-1; d_gene: TRBD1; CDR3aa: CASSFGTGGIYEQYF; CDR3nt: TGCGCCAGCAGCTTTGGGACAGGGGGAATCTACGAGCAGTACTTC
abundance: NA; j_gene: TRBJ1-2; v_gene: TRBV5-5; d_gene: TRBD1; CDR3aa: CASSPRQGQGYTF; CDR3nt: TGTGCCAGCAGCCCACGACAGGGGCAAGGCTACACCTTC
abundance: NA; j_gene: TRBJ1-1; v_gene: TRBV10-2; d_gene: NA; CDR3aa: CASRRTSIAEAFF; CDR3nt: TGCGCCAGCAGACGGACTTCGATAGCTGAAGCTTTCTTT
abundance: NA; j_gene: TRBJ1-5; v_gene: TRBV7-9; d_gene: NA; CDR3aa: CASSLADTPNQPQHF; CDR3nt: TGTGCCAGCAGCTTAGCAGACACCCCAAATCAGCCCCAGCATTTT
abundance: few; j_gene: TRBJ2-3; v_gene: TRBV4-3; d_gene: TRBD2; CDR3aa: CASSLFLAGDPANLRRYF; CDR3nt: TGCGCCAGCAGTCTCTTCCTAGCGGGAGATCCGGCCAATCTCCGTCGGTATTTT
abundance: NA; j_gene: TRBJ2-5; v_gene: TRBV7-2; d_gene: NA; CDR3aa: CASSLQVAQYF; CDR3nt: TGTGCCAGCAGCTTACAGGTGGCCCAGTACTTC
abundance: NA; j_gene: TRBJ1-5; v_gene: TRBV5-6; d_gene: TRBD1; CDR3aa: CASSRGQDQPQHF; CDR3nt: TGTGCCAGCAGTAGAGGACAGGATCAGCCCCAGCATTTT
abundance: NA; j_gene: TRBJ1-4; v_gene: TRBV10-3; d_gene: NA; CDR3aa: CAIKGSRGANEKLFF; CDR3nt: TGTGCCATCAAGGGATCCAGGGGCGCTAATGAAAAACTGTTTTTT
abundance: NA; j_gene: TRBJ2-7; v_gene: TRBV30; d_gene: NA; CDR3aa: CAWSLGGYEQYF; CDR3nt: TGTGCCTGGAGTCTAGGGGGCTACGAGCAGTACTTC
abundance: NA; j_gene: TRBJ1-5; v_gene: TRBV19; d_gene: NA; CDR3aa: CASSPRQVSGNQPQHF; CDR3nt: TGTGCCAGTAGTCCGCGACAGGTGAGCGGCAATCAGCCCCAGCATTTT
abundance: NA; j_gene: TRBJ1-1; v_gene: TRBV18; d_gene: NA; CDR3aa: CASSPRTTNRVQVWNTEAFF; CDR3nt: TGTGCCAGCTCACCCCGAACTACAAACAGGGTCCAGGTGTGGAACACTGAAGCTTTCTTT
abundance: NA; j_gene: TRBJ2-2; v_gene: TRBV7-6; d_gene: NA; CDR3aa: CASSLEFLATNTGELFF; CDR3nt: TGTGCCAGCAGCTTAGAATTCTTAGCAACGAACACCGGGGAGCTGTTTTTT
abundance: NA; j_gene: TRBJ1-1; v_gene: TRBV6-5; d_gene: NA; CDR3aa: CASSYARNTEAFF; CDR3nt: TGTGCCAGCAGTTACGCCAGGAACACTGAAGCTTTCTTT